These 21 T cell receptor beta chains were sequenced from one sample in a study of blood T cell repertoires in COVID-19. The assay was immunoSEQ multiplex PCR, and TCRdb's table has in-frame clones only and misses some. The table has some 300,000 clones, roughly 89% seen once. The sequenced sample was PBMCs or T cells enriched from blood (not recorded which). The source of these receptors is a woman in her twenties or thirties who had recovered from COVID-19.

This rearrangement joins TRBV4-3 to TRBJ1-2; D call uncertain. The ends were cut back, 7 bases at V and 1 base at J, with 16 bases in the middle. Germline V CDR1 and CDR2: LGHNA, YSLEER. This CDR3 comprises 15 residues. The CDR3 coding sequence is TGCGCCAGCAACCCACTAGGAGGGAGTAACTATGGCTACACCTTC. Encoded protein: CASNPLGGSNYGYTF.

The chain joins TRBV29-1 to TRBJ2-1; 8 bases align to TRBD2. The germline CDR1 and CDR2 sequences are SQVTM and ANQGSEA. The ends lost 6 bases at V and 7 bases at J; junction bases unmatched: 14. The CDR3 sequence is 15 residues long. The DNA for the CDR3 is TGCAGCGTCGACGCAAGAGCGGGAGTATCAAATGAGCAGTTCTTC. Protein: CSVDARAGVSNEQFF.

The chain uses TRBV6-5 and TRBJ1-2; D is possibly TRBD1 (6 bases). With 6 bases removed from V and 4 bases from J, the gap between germline ends came to 15 bases. CDR1 is MNHEY and CDR2 is SVGAGI in the germline V gene. This CDR3 contains 14 residues. The CDR3 DNA follows: TGTGCCAGCAGAGCAACAGGGAGAACCTATGGCTACACCTTC. This gives the protein CASRATGRTYGYTF.

V usage is TRBV10-2 and J usage is TRBJ2-7; 8 bases fit TRBD1. The germline CDR1 and CDR2 sequences are WSHSY and SAAADI. V lost 6 bases, J lost 7 bases, and 8 bases stayed unmatched. The CDR3 loop spans 13 amino acids. This chain's CDR3 is CASRRRGQGEQYF. CDR3 DNA sequence: TGCGCCAGCAGACGCAGGGGGCAGGGGGAGCAGTACTTC.

This chain uses TRBV5-8 with TRBJ1-2, with D tentatively TRBD1 (6 bases). Trimming took off 2 bases at V and 1 base at J, with 12 bases between the two ends. Germline V CDR1 and CDR2: SGHTS, YDEGEE. There are 15 residues in the CDR3. The CDR3 DNA reads as TGTGCCAGCAGCTTAAGGGACAACCTTAACTATGGCTACACCTTC. As protein: CASSLRDNLNYGYTF.

This clone has a single count. The rearrangement links TRBV5-1 to TRBJ2-5, with a possible D match to TRBD1 (5 bases). The V gene's germline CDR1 is SGHRS and CDR2 YFSETQ. V lost 5 bases to trimming and J lost 1 base, with 12 bases between them. This CDR3 has 14 residues. The CDR3 DNA is TGCGCCAGCAGTGATGACAGTCTCCAAGAGACCCAGTACTTC. Amino acid sequence: CASSDDSLQETQYF.

The rearrangement links TRBV5-4 to TRBJ2-7; D is undetermined. The length of the CDR3 is 15 residues. Germline V lookup: CDR1 SGHNT, CDR2 YYREEE (reference sequence). The germline V and J ends were trimmed by 3 bases and 0 bases, with 13 bases remaining between them. CDR3 DNA: TGTGCCAGCAGCTCCCGAGGTCGTAGCTCCTACGAGCAGTACTTC. It specifies CASSSRGRSSYEQYF.

This rearrangement joins TRBV11-2 to TRBJ2-1; D unclear. The ends were cut back, 1 base at V and 4 bases at J, with 17 bases in the middle. CDR1 and CDR2 from the germline V gene are SGHAT and FQNNGV. The CDR3 has 17 amino acids. The CDR3 spells CASSLAWYTTRYNEQFF. The CDR3 nucleotides read TGTGCCAGCAGCTTAGCATGGTACACAACACGTTACAATGAGCAGTTCTTC.

The V and J genes are TRBV29-1 and TRBJ2-2, with D perhaps matching TRBD1 (5 bases). Germline assignment: CDR1 SQVTM and CDR2 ANQGSEA. This CDR3 has 14 residues. Deletions cut 3 bases from V and 2 bases from J, with 10 bases between. This CDR3 reads CSVDRAGNTGELFF. CDR3 bases: TGCAGCGTTGACAGGGCCGGTAACACCGGGGAGCTGTTTTTT.

J is TRBJ1-4 and V is TRBV5-8; a weak D match, TRBD1 (5 bases). V was pared by 7 bases and J by 8 bases, with 24 bases between. Germline V CDR1 and CDR2: SGHTS, YDEGEE. This CDR3 comprises 16 residues. DNA of the CDR3: TGTGCCAGCGGCCCCTTAGGGGCGATCCGTGCGGAAAAACTGTTTTTT. Translated, it gives CASGPLGAIRAEKLFF.

The rearrangement joins TRBV20-1 to TRBJ2-2; TRBD2 matches at 16 bases. The CDR3 runs 18 residues. J was trimmed by 3 bases and V by 3 bases; bases with no gene match: 7. The germline gives CDR1 DFQATT, CDR2 SNEGSKA (reference sequence). DNA of the CDR3: TGCAGTGCTAGTCCGGGACTAGCGGGAGGGCCCCACACCGGGGAGCTGTTTTTT. Encoded protein: CSASPGLAGGPHTGELFF.

The chain employs TRBV5-1 and TRBJ1-1, with 9 bases matching TRBD1. Germline trimming cut 0 bases from V and 5 bases from J; bases unmatched to any gene: 5. Germline CDR1 is SGHRS and CDR2 is YFSETQ. The CDR3 has 15 amino acids. The CDR3 nucleotides are TGCGCCAGCAGCTTGGACGGACAGGGGAGAACTGAAGCTTTCTTT. As protein: CASSLDGQGRTEAFF.

The chain is built from TRBV6-2 or TRBV6-3 and TRBJ2-7, with unresolved D. V was pared by 2 bases and J by 5 bases, with 7 bases between. This CDR3 is built from 12 residues. Germline lookup yields CDR1 MNHEY and CDR2 SVGEGT. The CDR3 coding sequence is TGTGCCAGCAGTTACCTCAGAAACGAGCAGTACTTC. Its protein is CASSYLRNEQYF.

This clone appeared once. At the DNA level, this CDR3 is encoded by other sequences in the same sample as well. This chain uses TRBV30 with TRBJ2-7; 7 positions agree with TRBD1. Germline V gives CDR1 GTSNPN, CDR2 SVGIG (reference sequence). The CDR3 is 12 residues long. The ends lost 1 base at V and 3 bases at J; junction bases unmatched: 0. This chain's CDR3 is CAWSGTGYEQYF. The CDR3 DNA sequence: TGTGCCTGGAGTGGGACAGGCTACGAGCAGTACTTC.

The rearrangement joins TRBV7-8 to TRBJ1-1; 7 positions agree with TRBD1. In germline, CDR1 is SGHVS, CDR2 FQNEAQ. Trimming removed 4 bases from V and 4 bases from J; junction bases left unmatched: 6. The CDR3 consists of 14 residues. The CDR3 bases are TGTGCCAGCAGCTCCGCAGGGGGGAGCACTGAAGCTTTCTTT. Translation gives CASSSAGGSTEAFF.

The CDR3 DNA follows: TGTGCCAGCAGCCCTCGGAGTTACAGCACAGATACGCAGTATTTT. Protein product: CASSPRSYSTDTQYF. The chain combines TRBV7-3 with TRBJ2-3; D not certain. V dropped 5 bases and J dropped 0 bases, with 12 bases sitting between them. The CDR3 length is 15 residues. Germline CDR1 and CDR2: SGHTA and FQGTGA.

The genes are TRBV10-3 and TRBJ2-3; a possible D gene is TRBD2 (6 bases). The CDR3 is 16 residues long. In germline, CDR1 is ENHRY, CDR2 SYGVKD. Trimming shortened V by 4 bases and J by 1 base, and 15 bases separated the two germline ends. The CDR3, as DNA: TGTGCCATCAGTGTAATCCGGGACTTCCGCACAGATACGCAGTATTTT. Its translation is CAISVIRDFRTDTQYF.

The chain uses TRBV6-5 and TRBJ2-5; D perhaps matches TRBD2 (6 bases). The CDR3 contains 14 residues. V lost 6 bases to trimming and J lost 3 bases, with 14 bases between them. Germline CDR1 reads MNHEY; CDR2 reads SVGAGI. The CDR3 coding sequence is TGTGCCAGCAGAAACTCAGGAGGGAAAGAGACCCAGTACTTC. Translation: CASRNSGGKETQYF.

CDR3 nucleotide sequence: TGTGCCAGTAGTACAGGGGTAGAAGCTTTCTTT. This gives the protein CASSTGVEAFF. The rearrangement links TRBV19 to TRBJ1-1; tentatively, D is TRBD1 (6 bases). Trimming removed 4 bases from V and 8 bases from J, with 8 bases in between. Germline loops: CDR1 LNHDA, CDR2 SQIVND (reference sequence). CDR3 length: 11 residues.

The V gene is TRBV10-3, the J gene TRBJ1-1; D is undetermined. Deletions cut 10 bases from V and 0 bases from J, with 6 bases between. CDR3 length equals 11 residues. Per germline, CDR1 ENHRY and CDR2 SYGVKD. The CDR3 here is CATRMNTEAFF. Here the CDR3 DNA reads TGTGCCACGAGAATGAACACTGAAGCTTTCTTT.

This clone was picked up a small number of times. V and J are TRBV10-1 and TRBJ2-1; 11 nucleotides agree with TRBD2. From germline, CDR1 is WNHNN and CDR2 SYGVQD (reference sequence). V shed 0 bases and J 4 bases; nucleotides not matched to a gene: 2. CDR3 length: 16 amino acids. The CDR3 sequence is CASSESASGGYNEQFF. DNA of the CDR3: TGCGCCAGCAGTGAGTCGGCTAGCGGGGGGTACAATGAGCAGTTCTTC.